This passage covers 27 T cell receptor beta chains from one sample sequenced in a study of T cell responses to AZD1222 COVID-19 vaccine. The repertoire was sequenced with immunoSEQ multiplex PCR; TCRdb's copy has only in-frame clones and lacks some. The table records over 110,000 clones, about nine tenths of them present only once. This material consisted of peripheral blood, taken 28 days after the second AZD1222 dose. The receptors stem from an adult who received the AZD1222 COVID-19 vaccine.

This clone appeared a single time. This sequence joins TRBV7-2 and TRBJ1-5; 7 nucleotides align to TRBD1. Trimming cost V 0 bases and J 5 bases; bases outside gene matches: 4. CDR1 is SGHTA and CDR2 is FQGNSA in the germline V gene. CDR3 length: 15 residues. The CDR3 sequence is CASSLAGTEYQPQHF. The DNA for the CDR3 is TGTGCCAGCAGCTTAGCCGGGACAGAGTATCAGCCCCAGCATTTT.

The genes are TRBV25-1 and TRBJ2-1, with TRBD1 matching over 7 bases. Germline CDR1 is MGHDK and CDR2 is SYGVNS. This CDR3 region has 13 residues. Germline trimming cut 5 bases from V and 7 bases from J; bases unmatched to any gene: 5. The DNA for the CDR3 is TGTGCCAGCAGTCGAGGACAGGTGAATGAGCAGTTCTTC. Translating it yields CASSRGQVNEQFF.

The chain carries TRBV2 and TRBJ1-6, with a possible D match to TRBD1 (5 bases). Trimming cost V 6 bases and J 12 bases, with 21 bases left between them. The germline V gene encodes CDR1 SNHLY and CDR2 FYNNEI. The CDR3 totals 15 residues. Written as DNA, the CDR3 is TGTGCCAGCAGCTCCCCCCGGGACGCCGGTGGACCCCTCCACTTT. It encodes CASSSPRDAGGPLHF.

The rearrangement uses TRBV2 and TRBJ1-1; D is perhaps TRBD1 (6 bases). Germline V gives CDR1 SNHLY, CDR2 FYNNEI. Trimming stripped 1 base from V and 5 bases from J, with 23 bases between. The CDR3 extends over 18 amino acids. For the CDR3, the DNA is TGTGCCAGCAGTGAAGTTGGACTAATAACAGGGTCCACGACTGAAGCTTTCTTT. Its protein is CASSEVGLITGSTTEAFF.

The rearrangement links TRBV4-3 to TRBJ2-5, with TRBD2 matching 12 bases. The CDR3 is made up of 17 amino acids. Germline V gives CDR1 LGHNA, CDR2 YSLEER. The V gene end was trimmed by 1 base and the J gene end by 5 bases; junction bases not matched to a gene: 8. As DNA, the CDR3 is TGCGCCAGCAGCCAAGGTGGCCTAGCGGGAGGGGTGGAGACCCAGTACTTC. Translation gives CASSQGGLAGGVETQYF.

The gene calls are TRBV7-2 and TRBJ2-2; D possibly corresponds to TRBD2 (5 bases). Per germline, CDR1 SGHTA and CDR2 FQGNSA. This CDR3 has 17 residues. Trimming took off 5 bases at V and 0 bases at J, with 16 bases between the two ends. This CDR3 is CASSPAVGNSNTGELFF. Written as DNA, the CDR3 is TGTGCCAGCAGCCCAGCGGTTGGAAATTCGAACACCGGGGAGCTGTTTTTT.

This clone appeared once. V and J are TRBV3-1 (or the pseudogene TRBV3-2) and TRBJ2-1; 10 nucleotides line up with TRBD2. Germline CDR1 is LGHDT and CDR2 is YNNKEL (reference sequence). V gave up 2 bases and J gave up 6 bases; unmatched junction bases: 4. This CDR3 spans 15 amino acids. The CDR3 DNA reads TGTGCCAGCAGCCAAAAAGCGGGGGGGAGCAATGAGCAGTTCTTC. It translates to CASSQKAGGSNEQFF.

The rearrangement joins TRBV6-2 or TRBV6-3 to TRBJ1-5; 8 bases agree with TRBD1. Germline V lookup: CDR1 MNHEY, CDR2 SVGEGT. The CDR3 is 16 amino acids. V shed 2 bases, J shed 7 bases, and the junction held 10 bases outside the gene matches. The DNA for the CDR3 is TGTGCCAGCAGTTACCTGGTCAGGGGGCAGGGGCAGCCCCAGCATTTT. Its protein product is CASSYLVRGQGQPQHF.

CDR3 amino acids: CASSPVGQGIIYGYTF. The CDR3, as DNA: TGTGCCAGCAGTCCTGTTGGACAGGGTATTATCTATGGCTACACCTTC. V is TRBV27 and J is TRBJ1-2, with TRBD1 identical over 8 bases. CDR1 is MNHEY and CDR2 is SMNVEV in the germline V gene (reference sequence). With 5 bases clipped from V and 4 bases from J, the junction kept 12 bases outside the gene matches. This CDR3 has 16 amino acids.

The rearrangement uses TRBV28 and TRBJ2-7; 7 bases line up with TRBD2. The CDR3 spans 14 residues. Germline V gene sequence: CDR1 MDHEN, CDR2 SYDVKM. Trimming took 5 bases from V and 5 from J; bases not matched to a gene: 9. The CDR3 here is CASSQRRLAHEQYV. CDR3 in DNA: TGTGCCAGCAGTCAAAGAAGACTAGCCCACGAGCAGTACGTC.

The CDR3, as DNA: TGTGCCAGCAGCTTGTGGGCGGGCGGGAGGACTGAAGCTTTCTTT. It translates to CASSLWAGGRTEAFF. V usage is TRBV5-6 and J usage is TRBJ1-1; the D is unclear. The CDR3 is 15 residues long. Germline V gives CDR1 SGHDT, CDR2 YYEEEE. The V gene lost 1 base and the J gene lost 5 bases, with 15 bases spanning the gap.

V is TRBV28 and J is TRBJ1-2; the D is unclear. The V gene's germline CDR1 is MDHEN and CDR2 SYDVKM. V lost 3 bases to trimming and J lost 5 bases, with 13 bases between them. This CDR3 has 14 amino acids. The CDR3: CASSFQRWGYGYTF. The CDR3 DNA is TGTGCCAGCAGTTTCCAGCGGTGGGGATATGGCTACACCTTC.

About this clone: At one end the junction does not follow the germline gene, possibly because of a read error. The CDR3 DNA reads TGTGCCAGCAGTCCAGGGAAGTATGGCTTCACCTTC. Protein sequence: CASSPGKYGFTF. The chain has TRBV6-6 and TRBJ1-2, with D perhaps matching TRBD1 (5 bases). The CDR3 has 12 amino acids. Germline V CDR1 and CDR2: MNHNY, SVGAGI (reference sequence).

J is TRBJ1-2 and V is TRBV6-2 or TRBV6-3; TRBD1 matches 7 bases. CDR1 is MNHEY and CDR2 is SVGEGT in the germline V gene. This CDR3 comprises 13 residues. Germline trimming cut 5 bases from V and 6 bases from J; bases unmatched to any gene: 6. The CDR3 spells CASSPPDRDGYTF. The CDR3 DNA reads TGTGCCAGCAGTCCCCCAGACAGGGATGGCTACACCTTC.

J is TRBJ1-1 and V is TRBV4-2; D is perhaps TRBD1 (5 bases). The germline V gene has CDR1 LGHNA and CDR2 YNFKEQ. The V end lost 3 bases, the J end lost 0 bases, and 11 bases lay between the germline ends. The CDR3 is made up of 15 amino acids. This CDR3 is CASSQGRTLNTEAFF. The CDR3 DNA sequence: TGTGCCAGCAGCCAGGGGCGAACCTTGAACACTGAAGCTTTCTTT.

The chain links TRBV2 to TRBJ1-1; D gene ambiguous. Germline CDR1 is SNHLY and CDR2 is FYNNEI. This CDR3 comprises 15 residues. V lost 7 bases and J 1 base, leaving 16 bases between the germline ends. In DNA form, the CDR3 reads TGTGCCAGCACTACCCAGACGGCGAAGAACACTGAAGCTTTCTTT. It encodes CASTTQTAKNTEAFF.

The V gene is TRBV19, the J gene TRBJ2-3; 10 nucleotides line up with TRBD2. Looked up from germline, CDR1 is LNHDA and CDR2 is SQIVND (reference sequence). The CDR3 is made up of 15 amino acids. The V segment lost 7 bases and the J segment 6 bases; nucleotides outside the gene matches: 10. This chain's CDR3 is CASTPSGRAWDTQYF. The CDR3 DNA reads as TGTGCCAGTACCCCGAGCGGGAGGGCTTGGGATACGCAGTATTTT.

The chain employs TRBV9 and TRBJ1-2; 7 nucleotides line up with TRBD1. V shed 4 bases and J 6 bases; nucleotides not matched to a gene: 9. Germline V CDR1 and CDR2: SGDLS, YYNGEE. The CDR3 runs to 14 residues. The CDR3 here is CASSPGGSVDGYTF. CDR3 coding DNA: TGTGCCAGCAGCCCAGGGGGGAGTGTCGATGGCTACACCTTC.

This CDR3 reads CASSDYRDLNQPQHF. CDR3 coding DNA: TGTGCCAGCAGTGACTACAGGGATCTCAATCAGCCCCAGCATTTT. The V and J genes are TRBV27 and TRBJ1-5, with a weak D call TRBD1 (6 bases). The V end lost 5 bases, the J end lost 3 bases, and 14 bases lay between the germline ends. Germline lookup yields CDR1 MNHEY and CDR2 SMNVEV (reference sequence). The CDR3 runs 15 residues.

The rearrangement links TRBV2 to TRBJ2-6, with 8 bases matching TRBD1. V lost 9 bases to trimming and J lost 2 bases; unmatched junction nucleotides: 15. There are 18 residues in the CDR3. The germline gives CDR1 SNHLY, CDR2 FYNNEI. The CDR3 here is CASPPQGAGGTGANVLTF. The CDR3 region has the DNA TGTGCCAGTCCCCCCCAGGGGGCCGGGGGTACTGGGGCCAACGTCCTGACTTTC.

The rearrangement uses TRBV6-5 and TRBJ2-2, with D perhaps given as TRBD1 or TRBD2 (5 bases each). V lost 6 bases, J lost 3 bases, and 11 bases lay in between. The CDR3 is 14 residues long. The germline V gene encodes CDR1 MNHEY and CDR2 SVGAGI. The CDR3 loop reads CASRRDGYTGELFF. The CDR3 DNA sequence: TGTGCCAGCAGACGGGACGGATACACCGGGGAGCTGTTTTTT.

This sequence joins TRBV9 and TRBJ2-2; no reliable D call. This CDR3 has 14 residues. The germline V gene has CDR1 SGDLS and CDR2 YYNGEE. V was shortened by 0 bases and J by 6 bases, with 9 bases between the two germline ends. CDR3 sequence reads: CASSVGQYAGELFF. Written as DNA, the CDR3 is TGTGCCAGCAGCGTAGGCCAGTATGCCGGGGAGCTGTTTTTT. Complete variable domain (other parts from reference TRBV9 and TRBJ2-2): DSGVTQTPKHLITATGQRVTLRCSPRSGDLSVYWYQQSLDQGLQFLIQYYNGEERAKGNILERFSAQQFPDLHSELNLSSLELGDSALYFCASSVGQYAGELFFGEGSRLTVL.

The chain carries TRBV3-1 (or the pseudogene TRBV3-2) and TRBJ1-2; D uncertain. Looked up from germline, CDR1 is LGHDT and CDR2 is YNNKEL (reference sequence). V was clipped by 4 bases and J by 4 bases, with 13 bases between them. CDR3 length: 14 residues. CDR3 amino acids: CASSPPGSPYGYTF. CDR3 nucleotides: TGTGCCAGCAGCCCTCCCGGGTCCCCCTATGGCTACACCTTC.

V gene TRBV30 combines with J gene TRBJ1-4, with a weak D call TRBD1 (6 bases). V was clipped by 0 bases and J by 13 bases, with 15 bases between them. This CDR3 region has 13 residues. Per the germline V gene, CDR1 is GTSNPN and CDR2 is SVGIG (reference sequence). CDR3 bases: TGTGCCTGGAGTGTAGGGGGACAAACCCGACTGTTTTTT. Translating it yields CAWSVGGQTRLFF.

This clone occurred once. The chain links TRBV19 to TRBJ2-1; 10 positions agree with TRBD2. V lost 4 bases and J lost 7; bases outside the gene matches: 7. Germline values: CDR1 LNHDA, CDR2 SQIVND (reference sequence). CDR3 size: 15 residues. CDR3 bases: TGTGCCAGTAGTACGAGCGGGAGGGCCTCAAATGAGCAGTTCTTC. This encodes CASSTSGRASNEQFF.

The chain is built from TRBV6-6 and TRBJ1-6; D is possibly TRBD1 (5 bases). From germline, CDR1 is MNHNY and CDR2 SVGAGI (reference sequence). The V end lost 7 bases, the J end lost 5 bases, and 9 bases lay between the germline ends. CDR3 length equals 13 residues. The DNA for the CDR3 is TGTGCCAGCATGACAGTTCATAATTCACCCCTCCACTTT. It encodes CASMTVHNSPLHF.

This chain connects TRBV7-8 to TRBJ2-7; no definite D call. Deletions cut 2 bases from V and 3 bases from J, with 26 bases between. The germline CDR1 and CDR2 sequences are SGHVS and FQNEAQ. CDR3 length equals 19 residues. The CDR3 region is CASSLLGNWNTPASYEQYF. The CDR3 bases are TGTGCCAGCAGCTTATTGGGGAATTGGAACACGCCAGCAAGCTACGAGCAGTACTTC.